These 31 T cell receptor beta chains share one sample of origin, sequenced in a study of T cells expressing NK-cell markers. For each CDR3 protein, TCRdb gives one entry from its re-call of the 5' RACE reads, without DNA. Here the sample table reports roughly 160,000 distinct CDR3 sequences. Sequencing was carried out using blood T cells: a sorted CD56 or NKG2C T cell subset, CD4+ or CD8+ T cells, or bulk PBMC T cells (not recorded which). The origin of the receptors is a woman between 18 and 75 years old in good health.

CDR3: CASKSVWRGSTDTQYF. The rearrangement uses TRBV27 and TRBJ2-3; as DNA is missing, the TRBD2 call by TCRdb cannot be tested. Germline CDR1 MNHEY, CDR2 SMNVEV (reference sequence). This CDR3 is 16 amino acids long.

The genes are TRBV20-1 and TRBJ1-5. Germline V lookup: CDR1 DFQATT, CDR2 SNEGSKA (reference sequence). The CDR3 length is 15 residues. The CDR3 spells CSASLAEYSNQPQHF.

The chain recombines TRBV18 with TRBJ1-2; the D call of TRBD1 rests on TCRdb alone, since no DNA is present to check it. Germline V CDR1 and CDR2: KGHSH, LQKENI. CDR3 length: 13 amino acids. This chain's CDR3 is CASSPSDTRGYTF. The complete variable domain, with remaining parts taken from reference TRBV18 and TRBJ1-2, reads NAGVMQNPRHLVRRRGQEARLRCSPMKGHSHVYWYRQLPEEGLKFMVYLQKENIIDESGMPKERFSAEFPKEGPSILRIQQVVRGDSAAYFCASSPSDTRGYTFGSGTRLTVV.

The CDR3 loop is CASTPGTQETQYF. This sequence joins TRBV19 and TRBJ2-5. Germline assignment: CDR1 LNHDA and CDR2 SQIVND (reference sequence). The CDR3 consists of 13 residues.

This rearrangement joins TRBV7-6 to TRBJ2-5; TCRdb proposes TRBD2, but this gene call is untestable without DNA. CDR3 length: 15 residues. Germline CDR1 SGHVS, CDR2 FNYEAQ. CDR3 protein: CASNTGRANGETQYF.

The chain employs TRBV5-6 and TRBJ1-2. The germline V gene encodes CDR1 SGHDT and CDR2 YYEEEE. The CDR3 is 13 residues long. The CDR3 region is CASSFGTADGYTF.

The genes are TRBV5-1 and TRBJ2-7; with no DNA, the TCRdb D assignment of TRBD2 cannot be verified. The CDR3 spans 16 residues. Per germline, CDR1 SGHRS and CDR2 YFSETQ. This CDR3 reads CASSNPTSGGSYEQYF.

The chain carries TRBV3-1 and TRBJ1-2; TCRdb gives TRBD1 as the D gene, but with no DNA this cannot be confirmed. Germline V CDR1 and CDR2: LGHDT, YNNKEL (reference sequence). The CDR3 consists of 16 residues. The CDR3 protein is CASSQDQRGQIYGYTF. Full variable domain (missing parts from reference TRBV3-1 and TRBJ1-2): DTAVSQTPKYLVTQMGNDKSIKCEQNLGHDTMYWYKQDSKKFLKIMFSYNNKELIINETVPNRFSPKSPDKAHLNLHINSLELGDSAVYFCASSQDQRGQIYGYTFGSGTRLTVV.

The rearrangement joins TRBV3-1 to TRBJ1-6. The CDR3 contains 14 residues. Germline V lookup: CDR1 LGHDT, CDR2 YNNKEL (reference sequence). CDR3 loop: CASSQGGRYSPLHF.

The chain couples TRBV28 to TRBJ2-7; TCRdb's assignment of TRBD2 cannot be checked, as there is no DNA. This CDR3 is 17 amino acids long. Germline CDR1 is MDHEN and CDR2 is SYDVKM. This CDR3 is CASSPGTRNTASYEQYF.

The genes are TRBV4-1 and TRBJ2-7; TCRdb indicates TRBD2, and absent DNA this call remains unverified. The CDR3 spans 15 residues. Germline CDR1 reads MGHRA; CDR2 reads YSYEKL. The CDR3 loop is CASSPLAGSFYEQYF.

V is TRBV3-1 and J is TRBJ2-7; the TRBD2 assignment by TCRdb is unverifiable without DNA. This CDR3 region has 14 residues. Germline CDR1 is LGHDT and CDR2 is YNNKEL (reference sequence). CDR3 amino acids: CASSQTSGAVRQYF.

The rearrangement links TRBV5-1 to TRBJ2-1. The CDR3 is made up of 13 amino acids. Germline lookup yields CDR1 SGHRS and CDR2 YFSETQ. Here the CDR3 reads CASSIGSYNEQFF.

V and J are TRBV5-8 and TRBJ2-6; absent DNA, TCRdb's TRBD1 call cannot be checked. This CDR3 spans 15 amino acids. The germline V gene has CDR1 SGHTS and CDR2 YDEGEE. The CDR3 sequence: CASGGQSSGANVLTF.

V gene TRBV9 combines with J gene TRBJ2-5. Germline CDR1 reads SGDLS; CDR2 reads YYNGEE. This CDR3 is 15 amino acids long. Here the CDR3 reads CASSVAGFGRETQYF.

This chain connects TRBV20-1 to TRBJ2-3; the TRBD1 assignment by TCRdb is unverifiable without DNA. CDR3 length equals 14 residues. The germline V gene encodes CDR1 DFQATT and CDR2 SNEGSKA (reference sequence). CDR3 sequence: CSASREMGTDTQYF.

This chain connects TRBV5-1 to TRBJ2-1. CDR3 length equals 13 residues. Germline V gene lookup returns CDR1 SGHRS and CDR2 YFSETQ. Here the CDR3 reads CASSLGPQREQFF. The complete variable domain, with remaining parts taken from reference TRBV5-1 and TRBJ2-1, reads KAGVTQTPRYLIKTRGQQVTLSCSPISGHRSVSWYQQTPGQGLQFLFEYFSETQRNKGNFPGRFSGRQFSNSRSEMNVSTLELGDSALYLCASSLGPQREQFFGPGTRLTVL.

CDR3 sequence reads: CSVDWTGRDEQFF. The J gene is TRBJ2-1, the V gene TRBV29-1; TCRdb proposes TRBD1, but this gene call is untestable without DNA. The CDR3 totals 13 residues. The V gene's germline CDR1 is SQVTM and CDR2 ANQGSEA.

This chain connects TRBV4-1 to TRBJ2-2. Germline-derived CDR1 and CDR2 are MGHRA and YSYEKL. The CDR3 runs to 15 residues. The CDR3 spells CASSHQSVGTGELFF.

CDR3 region: CASSQGSGSEQYF. This chain uses TRBV4-1 with TRBJ2-7. The CDR3 is 13 amino acids. Per the germline V gene, CDR1 is MGHRA and CDR2 is YSYEKL.

The chain recombines TRBV29-1 with TRBJ2-5; TCRdb selects TRBD1, and the lack of DNA leaves this call unchecked. The germline gives CDR1 SQVTM, CDR2 ANQGSEA. This CDR3 region has 13 residues. CDR3 sequence: CSVELDRGETQYF. Using reference TRBV29-1 and TRBJ2-5 for the parts outside the CDR3, the full variable domain is SAVISQKPSRDICQRGTSLTIQCQVDSQVTMMFWYRQQPGQSLTLIATANQGSEATYESGFVIDKFPISRPNLTFSTLTVSNMSPEDSSIYLCSVELDRGETQYFGPGTRLLVL.

This chain joins TRBV10-3 and TRBJ2-7; TCRdb's D gene call, TRBD1, goes unchecked for lack of DNA. The length of the CDR3 is 12 residues. CDR1 is ENHRY and CDR2 is SYGVKD in the germline V gene. Here the CDR3 reads CASGQGGNEQYF.

The rearrangement uses TRBV15 and TRBJ1-5; TCRdb selects TRBD1, and the lack of DNA leaves this call unchecked. Per germline, CDR1 LNHNV and CDR2 YYDKDF (reference sequence). The CDR3 extends over 19 amino acids. This CDR3 reads CATSRGPLQIGQGDQPQHF.

The J gene is TRBJ1-6, the V gene TRBV20-1; the TCRdb call, TRBD1, lacks DNA for checking. Germline loops: CDR1 DFQATT, CDR2 SNEGSKA (reference sequence). CDR3 size: 14 residues. The CDR3 protein is CSASDRGANSPLHF.

The chain is built from TRBV6-1 and TRBJ1-1. The CDR3 contains 15 residues. Germline CDR1 and CDR2: MNHNS and SASEGT. The CDR3 sequence: CASRPWRLANTEAFF.

The rearrangement uses TRBV5-6 and TRBJ2-5; TCRdb names TRBD1, which stays unverified in the absence of DNA. Germline CDR1 and CDR2: SGHDT and YYEEEE. The CDR3 totals 20 residues. CDR3 region: CASSTSVPGLWSGPRETQYF. The full variable domain, in which reference TRBV5-6 and TRBJ2-5 provide the parts outside the CDR3, is DAGVTQSPTHLIKTRGQQVTLRCSPKSGHDTVSWYQQALGQGPQFIFQYYEEEERQRGNFPDRFSGHQFPNYSSELNVNALLLGDSALYLCASSTSVPGLWSGPRETQYFGPGTRLLVL.

This CDR3 is CASSPLMRGQGKSPLHF. V usage is TRBV4-1 and J usage is TRBJ1-6; the D call of TRBD1 rests on TCRdb alone, since no DNA is present to check it. This CDR3 comprises 17 residues. Germline V gene sequence: CDR1 MGHRA, CDR2 YSYEKL.

The J gene is TRBJ2-3, the V gene TRBV5-1; the TCRdb call, TRBD2, lacks DNA for checking. In germline, CDR1 is SGHRS, CDR2 YFSETQ. The CDR3 is 15 amino acids. The CDR3 loop reads CASRPTSGGSPTQYF.

V is TRBV7-9 and J is TRBJ2-3. Germline V gene lookup returns CDR1 SEHNR and CDR2 FQNEAQ (reference sequence). The CDR3 covers 14 residues. This chain's CDR3 is CASSLAWATDTQYF.

The chain is built from TRBV7-2 and TRBJ2-3; TCRdb's assignment of TRBD2 cannot be checked, as there is no DNA. CDR3 length: 15 residues. Germline CDR1 and CDR2: SGHTA and FQGNSA. This CDR3 is CASSPQGGGTDTQYF.

This sequence joins TRBV5-6 and TRBJ1-5. CDR3 length: 13 amino acids. CDR1 is SGHDT and CDR2 is YYEEEE in the germline V gene. CDR3 sequence reads: CASSSATVQPQHF.